A single sample is the source of the 26 T cell receptor beta chains below, sequenced in a study of T cells in Graves' hyperthyroidism and ophthalmopathy. It was RNA transcripts that yielded the amplified TCR beta CDR3 regions. The HTBI primer set drove a first-round RT-PCR of the TCR CDR3. TCRdb recomputed calls from the multiplex PCR reads with MiXCR, one row per CDR3 protein. Of about 320,000 distinct CDR3 sequences listed, roughly 17% are singletons. Sequenced: blood. The receptors originated from a man aged 25 to 45 with Graves' hyperthyroidism.

This clonotype appeared many times. The chain combines TRBV7-8 with TRBJ2-2; D remains unclear. There are 16 residues in the CDR3. Germline V CDR1 and CDR2: SGHVS, FQNEAQ. The ends were cut back, 3 bases at V and 0 bases at J, with 11 bases in the middle. CDR3 region: CASSFSAEPNTGELFF. The CDR3 DNA sequence: TGTGCCAGCAGCTTCAGTGCGGAGCCGAACACCGGGGAGCTGTTTTTT.

Ten or more counts support this clonotype. The chain is built from TRBV11-2 and TRBJ2-7, with 11 bases identical to TRBD1. The CDR3 extends over 16 amino acids. J was trimmed by 7 bases and V by 4 bases; bases with no gene match: 12. Germline V CDR1 and CDR2: SGHAT, FQNNGV. The CDR3 coding sequence is TGTGCCAGCAGCTCCCTCCGGGACAGGGGGTCCACGGAGCAGTACTTC. Amino acid sequence: CASSSLRDRGSTEQYF.

This clonotype was seen more than once but under ten times. The chain is built from TRBV5-1 and TRBJ2-1, with D uncertain. Germline V gene sequence: CDR1 SGHRS, CDR2 YFSETQ. V was cut by 0 bases and J by 5 bases, with 15 bases left in between. This CDR3 spans 16 amino acids. CDR3 nucleotide sequence: TGCGCCAGCAGCTTGGCCCACCGTGACCCTAACAATGAGCAGTTCTTC. Its protein product is CASSLAHRDPNNEQFF.

The chain carries TRBV7-2 and TRBJ1-1, with D maybe TRBD1 (6 bases). Germline CDR1 SGHTA, CDR2 FQGNSA. This CDR3 has 14 amino acids. Trimming shortened V by 1 base and J by 5 bases, and 11 bases separated the two germline ends. Here the CDR3 reads CASSLEAGVTEAFF. CDR3 coding DNA: TGTGCCAGCAGCTTAGAGGCAGGGGTTACTGAAGCTTTCTTT.

This chain links TRBV6-1 with TRBJ2-1; 11 bases align to TRBD1. Per germline, CDR1 MNHNS and CDR2 SASEGT. Trimming removed 6 bases from V and 7 bases from J; junction bases left unmatched: 5. The CDR3 is 14 residues long. CDR3 in DNA: TGTGCCAGCAGAGGACAGGGGGCTGGGAATGAGCAGTTCTTC. Its protein product is CASRGQGAGNEQFF.

This clonotype was seen more than once but under ten times. As DNA, the CDR3 is TGTGCCAGCAGCTTGGCCGAGGCGGGATTGGAGACCCAGTACTTC. It is translated as CASSLAEAGLETQYF. V gene TRBV5-4 combines with J gene TRBJ2-5; possible D gene TRBD2, 6 bases. Germline CDR1 and CDR2: SGHNT and YYREEE (reference sequence). V gave up 0 bases and J gave up 5 bases, with 14 bases separating them. The CDR3 sequence is 15 residues long.

This clonotype has ten or more counts. The chain couples TRBV11-3 to TRBJ2-3, with 15 bases matching TRBD2. This CDR3 is 16 amino acids long. Germline V CDR1 and CDR2: SGHNT, YENEEA. Trimming cost V 4 bases and J 4 bases; bases outside gene matches: 3. Here the CDR3 reads CASSSRTSGGADTQYF. CDR3 nucleotide sequence: TGTGCCAGCAGCTCTAGGACTAGCGGGGGGGCAGATACGCAGTATTTT.

The rearrangement links TRBV6-1 to TRBJ2-1, with D possibly TRBD2 on 6 matching bases. Germline CDR1 is MNHNS and CDR2 is SASEGT. This CDR3 comprises 14 residues. Trimming took off 5 bases at V and 7 bases at J, with 15 bases between the two ends. CDR3 region: CASSSRDLANEQFF. CDR3 sequence (DNA): TGTGCCAGCAGTTCCAGGGACCTAGCGAATGAGCAGTTCTTC.

This clonotype was recorded at least ten times. The chain carries TRBV12-3 or TRBV12-4 and TRBJ2-7; D is ambiguous. The CDR3 runs 13 residues. V dropped 7 bases and J dropped 1 base, with 11 bases sitting between them. CDR3 region: CASTPTRSYEQYF. In DNA form, the CDR3 reads TGTGCCAGCACCCCGACTCGGTCCTACGAGCAGTACTTC.

This clonotype was recorded many times. The rearrangement joins TRBV18 to TRBJ2-1; perhaps TRBD1 as D (7 bases). Germline V gene lookup returns CDR1 KGHSH and CDR2 LQKENI. The CDR3 sequence is 18 residues long. The V gene lost 5 bases and the J gene lost 0 bases, with 20 bases spanning the gap. The CDR3, as DNA: TGTGCCAGCTCAGCGGGACAGCCTTTTCCTAACTCCTACAATGAGCAGTTCTTC. This codes for CASSAGQPFPNSYNEQFF. The variable domain in full, completed from reference TRBV18 and TRBJ2-1, reads NAGVMQNPRHLVRRRGQEARLRCSPMKGHSHVYWYRQLPEEGLKFMVYLQKENIIDESGMPKERFSAEFPKEGPSILRIQQVVRGDSAAYFCASSAGQPFPNSYNEQFFGPGTRLTVL.

The table lists this clonotype with many counts. The gene calls are TRBV3-1 and TRBJ1-2; D possibly corresponds to TRBD1 (6 bases). This CDR3 contains 15 residues. V dropped 4 bases and J dropped 0 bases, with 12 bases sitting between them. CDR1 and CDR2 (germline): LGHDT, YNNKEL (reference sequence). The CDR3 reads CASSRADRANYGYTF. CDR3 DNA sequence: TGTGCCAGCAGCCGAGCGGACAGAGCTAACTATGGCTACACCTTC.

The V gene is TRBV19, the J gene TRBJ2-3, with 7 bases lining up with TRBD2. This CDR3 spans 14 amino acids. Germline lookup yields CDR1 LNHDA and CDR2 SQIVND (reference sequence). The trim removed 7 bases at V and 4 bases at J, leaving 8 bases unmatched. The CDR3 bases are TGTGCCAGTATGGCGCGGGAGCCCCCAGATACGCAGTATTTT. Translating it yields CASMAREPPDTQYF.

This clonotype was recorded at least ten times. The chain combines TRBV3-1 with TRBJ2-7; possibly TRBD2 for D (5 bases). CDR1 LGHDT and CDR2 YNNKEL come from the germline V gene (reference sequence). Trimming removed 4 bases at V and 2 bases at J, with 9 bases between. This CDR3 comprises 13 residues. In nucleotides, the CDR3 is TGTGCCAGCAGCCCTGACGGGGCCTACGAGCAGTACTTC. It specifies CASSPDGAYEQYF.

This clonotype was recorded at least ten times. The CDR3 spells CASSPRMGAGSDNEQFF. The CDR3, as DNA: TGTGCCAGCAGCCCTCGGATGGGGGCGGGTTCTGACAATGAGCAGTTCTTC. V usage is TRBV7-8 and J usage is TRBJ2-1; a possible D gene is TRBD1 (6 bases). Germline loops: CDR1 SGHVS, CDR2 FQNEAQ. The CDR3 runs to 17 residues. Trimming removed 5 bases from V and 5 bases from J, with 22 bases in between.

This clonotype has at least ten counts. The chain carries TRBV30 and TRBJ1-2, with D hard to call. Germline V gene lookup returns CDR1 GTSNPN and CDR2 SVGIG (reference sequence). V was clipped by 0 bases and J by 8 bases, with 19 bases between them. This CDR3 comprises 15 residues. The CDR3 loop reads CAWSVGATLLGGYTF. The CDR3 bases are TGTGCCTGGAGTGTAGGTGCCACTCTCTTGGGAGGCTACACCTTC.

This clonotype has just a few counts. V gene TRBV12-3 or TRBV12-4 combines with J gene TRBJ1-2; possibly TRBD1 for D (6 bases). Trimming stripped 10 bases from V and 4 bases from J, with 16 bases between. The CDR3 is 13 amino acids. The CDR3 here is CATTQGISYGYTF. The CDR3 nucleotides are TGTGCCACCACCCAGGGGATTTCCTATGGCTACACCTTC.

This clonotype was seen many times. The genes are TRBV12-3 or TRBV12-4 and TRBJ2-1; no firm D call. This CDR3 contains 15 residues. Deletions cut 6 bases from V and 0 bases from J, with 12 bases between. The CDR3 reads CASRKQRSSYNEQFF. For the CDR3, the DNA is TGTGCCAGCAGAAAACAACGCAGCTCCTACAATGAGCAGTTCTTC.

This clonotype was seen repeatedly, ten times or more. The CDR3 DNA follows: TGTGCCAGCAGTCGCCTGGACAGTCGCCTGAACTATGGCTACACCTTC. Amino acids: CASSRLDSRLNYGYTF. The chain is built from TRBV27 and TRBJ1-2, with D maybe TRBD1 (6 bases). Trimming left V 5 bases short and J 2 bases short, with 18 bases between. The V gene's germline CDR1 is MNHEY and CDR2 SMNVEV (reference sequence). This CDR3 spans 16 amino acids.

This clonotype was seen many times. The rearrangement uses TRBV11-2 and TRBJ2-7, with TRBD2 matching over 10 bases. CDR3 size: 15 residues. Germline V CDR1 and CDR2: SGHAT, FQNNGV. V was pared by 2 bases and J by 4 bases, with 5 bases of the junction left unmatched. The CDR3 reads CASSLQLAGGYEQYF. The CDR3, as DNA: TGTGCCAGCAGCTTACAGTTAGCGGGGGGATACGAGCAGTACTTC.

As DNA, the CDR3 is TGTGCCAGCAGTCCAGGACAGCGCGTCTATGGCTACACCTTC. Translating gives CASSPGQRVYGYTF. This rearrangement joins TRBV6-1 to TRBJ1-2; a possible D gene is TRBD1 (6 bases). Germline-derived CDR1 and CDR2 are MNHNS and SASEGT. Trimming shortened V by 5 bases and J by 4 bases, and 14 bases separated the two germline ends. This CDR3 comprises 14 residues.

This clonotype came up a few times. The rearrangement links TRBV7-9 to TRBJ2-7; D remains unclear. The CDR3 runs 11 residues. Germline CDR1 and CDR2: SEHNR and FQNEAQ (reference sequence). The germline V and J ends were trimmed by 5 bases and 9 bases, with 11 bases remaining between them. The CDR3 DNA sequence: TGTGCCAGCAGCGCCGACGGTGGGCAGTACTTC. It translates to CASSADGGQYF.

There are many counts of this clonotype. The chain joins TRBV5-5 to TRBJ2-3, with no clear D. The CDR3 is 16 amino acids. Germline CDR1 reads SGHKS; CDR2 reads YYEKEE (reference sequence). V lost 0 bases, J lost 2 bases, and 13 bases lay in between. CDR3 region: CASSLGQMLLTDTQYF. CDR3 DNA: TGTGCCAGCAGCTTGGGCCAGATGCTCCTCACAGATACGCAGTATTTT.

Only a few counts were recorded for this clonotype. CDR3 bases: TGTGCCAGTAGTACCCCGACGGATTTGAACACTGAAGCTTTCTTT. This translates into CASSTPTDLNTEAFF. This rearrangement joins TRBV19 to TRBJ1-1, with unresolved D. CDR1 LNHDA and CDR2 SQIVND come from the germline V gene (reference sequence). The CDR3 spans 15 residues. Trimming stripped 4 bases from V and 0 bases from J, with 12 bases between.

This chain connects TRBV3-1 to TRBJ2-5; weak D call: TRBD1 (5 bases). The CDR3 sequence is 16 residues long. Germline-derived CDR1 and CDR2 are LGHDT and YNNKEL (reference sequence). V was clipped by 1 base and J by 2 bases, with 14 bases between them. DNA of the CDR3: TGTGCCAGCAGCCAAGTTGAGTGGGGCCCACAAGAGACCCAGTACTTC. It codes for CASSQVEWGPQETQYF.

The chain carries TRBV25-1 and TRBJ2-1; 7 bases fit TRBD1. V was pared by 0 bases and J by 4 bases, with 3 bases of the junction left unmatched. This CDR3 is built from 15 residues. CDR1 and CDR2 (germline): MGHDK, SYGVNS. In DNA, the CDR3 is TGTGCCAGCAGTGAATACGAGGGGGCTTACAATGAGCAGTTCTTC. This codes for CASSEYEGAYNEQFF.

The V gene is TRBV28, the J gene TRBJ2-7, with D unclear. V dropped 6 bases and J dropped 4 bases, with 10 bases sitting between them. The germline CDR1 and CDR2 sequences are MDHEN and SYDVKM. CDR3 length: 12 residues. CDR3 loop: CASSRTRYEQYF. The CDR3 DNA sequence: TGTGCCAGCAGCCGCACACGATACGAGCAGTACTTC. Using reference TRBV28 and TRBJ2-7 for the parts outside the CDR3, the full variable domain is DVKVTQSSRYLVKRTGEKVFLECVQDMDHENMFWYRQDPGLGLRLIYFSYDVKMKEKGDIPEGYSVSREKKERFSLILESASTNQTSMYLCASSRTRYEQYFGPGTRLTVT.